This TCR beta chain was identified during a study of shared clonotypes between healthy human individuals. Study observations and caveats: What naive subsets generally showed was a larger estimated richness than memory subsets showed. Rarefaction indicated that sorted-subset sequencing remained incomplete although depth was large.

In regard to this clone: Its antigen is still unknown.

Germline CDR1 MNHEY, CDR2 SMNVEV (reference sequence). V lost 2 bases to trimming and J lost 6 bases, with 17 bases between them. The CDR3 is made up of 15 amino acids. Naive-designated CD8 cells lacked CD45RO, were positively enriched for CCR7, and omitted terminally differentiated effector memory CD45RA+ cells. Assay runs were performed at deep level. Sorted-subset replicate PCRs used 150 to 200 ng of genomic DNA. This amount corresponded to about 29,000 T cell genomes. Produced via immunoSEQ multiplex PCR; TCRdb's table is partial and in-frame only. This sample has 630,000 or so clones, with roughly 98% found just once.

V gene TRBV27 combines with J gene TRBJ2-7; D might be TRBD2 (5 bases). Sample: naive CD8+ T cells sorted from blood. The origin of this receptor is a young man in good health. In DNA form, the CDR3 reads TGTGCCAGCAGTTTACTGAGGGCCCGTCCATCCGAGCAGTACTTC. Its protein product is CASSLLRARPSEQYF.